The clone carrying this T cell receptor beta chain was seen only once. 60 Vbeta and 13 Jbeta primers were used in PCR. The assay was immunoSEQ multiplex PCR, and TCRdb's table has in-frame clones only and misses some. The sample lists about 160,000 clones; approximately 88% were seen once. The source of the sample is a study of cytomegalovirus exposure and HLA in healthy donors. This CDR3 spans 19 amino acids. V trimming: 4 bases; J trimming: 3 bases; junction bases outside the gene matches: 20. The germline gives CDR1 MNHEY, CDR2 SMNVEV (reference sequence). Sequencing was performed on PBMCs. J is TRBJ2-7 and V is TRBV27, with 8 positions matching TRBD2. The origin of this receptor is a man younger than 40 in good health and CMV-seronegative. The CDR3 nucleotides are TGTGCCAGCAGTTCCATTGGAGTAGCGGGGACTTCTGACTTCTACGAGCAGTACTTC. Amino acid sequence: CASSSIGVAGTSDFYEQYF.